The present T cell receptor (beta chain) was sequenced within a study of radiation and T cells in renal cell carcinoma. Repertoires were generated with immunoSEQ multiplex PCR, while TCRdb's copy carries only in-frame clones and drops some. The data show about 130,000 clones, nearly 90% seen once. Trimming removed 4 bases at V and 2 bases at J, with 12 bases between. The CDR3 has 14 residues. The germline V gene has CDR1 SGHRS and CDR2 YFSETQ. The time point: baseline pretreatment blood. Stated treatment: 15 Gy SBRT to primary tumor, nephrectomy 4 weeks later. Concerning this clone: What it recognizes is unknown.

Study observations and caveats: No pretreatment tumor biopsies were available for baseline clonotypes. From baseline, blood top tumor clonotypes peaked at 2 weeks post-radiation.

The material was blood, obtained from a patient whose treatment included radiotherapy and nephrectomy. The chain has TRBV5-1 and TRBJ1-1; D not certain. The sequence came from a woman aged 45-65 years with renal cell carcinoma. CDR3 sequence reads: CASSPDGGNTEAFF. The CDR3 region has the DNA TGCGCCAGCAGCCCTGACGGCGGCAACACTGAAGCTTTCTTT.